This T cell receptor beta chain was identified during a study of cytomegalovirus exposure and HLA in healthy donors. With 60 Vbeta and 13 Jbeta primers, the PCR was carried out. The table came from immunoSEQ multiplex PCR; TCRdb's copy has only in-frame clones and leaves some out. This table has some 140,000 clones, less than 85% appearing once. Germline assignment: CDR1 SEHNR and CDR2 FQNEAQ (reference sequence). Trimming shortened V by 4 bases and J by 1 base, and 7 bases separated the two germline ends. This CDR3 has 14 residues. The sample holds a few counts of this clone. Sequenced sample: PBMCs. The chain couples TRBV7-9 to TRBJ2-2; TRBD1 is a possible D gene (5 bases). The TCR originated in a woman aged 45-60 years in good health and CMV-seropositive. The CDR3 region is CASSSGQNTGELFF. The CDR3 region has the DNA TGTGCCAGCAGCTCCGGACAGAACACCGGGGAGCTGTTTTTT.